The 4 T cell receptor beta chains given below trace back to one sample, sequenced in a study of identical twins. TCRdb passed the 5' RACE reads through MiXCR, listing each CDR3 protein once. Among roughly 720,000 distinct CDR3 sequences listed, 15% to 20% were seen once. These same data were also listed under a study on T cells expressing NK-cell markers.

The sequenced material came from PBMCs. These receptors all come from a woman aged 18-29 years in good health.

This clonotype has a handful of counts. The rearrangement links TRBV6-1 to TRBJ2-5; 8 bases are shared with TRBD1. Germline V lookup: CDR1 MNHNS, CDR2 SASEGT. The CDR3 has 15 amino acids. With V trimmed by 1 base and J by 5 bases, 6 bases remained unmatched. The CDR3 coding sequence is TGTGCCAGCAGTGAAGAAGGGACAGGCTGGGAGACCCAGTACTTC. This gives the protein CASSEEGTGWETQYF.

There are a few counts of this clonotype. The rearrangement uses TRBV20-1 and TRBJ2-1; 8 nucleotides align to TRBD1. V shed 5 bases and J 5 bases; nucleotides not matched to a gene: 11. The CDR3 totals 15 residues. CDR1 and CDR2 (germline): DFQATT, SNEGSKA (reference sequence). In nucleotides, the CDR3 is TGCAGTGCTTCTACGGGACAGGCTTTCGACAATGAGCAGTTCTTC. It codes for CSASTGQAFDNEQFF.

The gene calls are TRBV5-1 and TRBJ2-3; D is tentatively TRBD1 or TRBD2 (5 bases each). The CDR3 consists of 13 residues. In germline, CDR1 is SGHRS, CDR2 YFSETQ. V was pared by 6 bases and J by 5 bases, with 13 bases between. This chain's CDR3 is CASIWDGVDTQYF. CDR3 DNA sequence: TGCGCCAGCATCTGGGACGGGGTAGATACGCAGTATTTT.

CDR3 in DNA: TGTGCCACCAGCACCAACTACGAGCAGTACTTC. It specifies CATSTNYEQYF. The genes are TRBV15 and TRBJ2-7; D not certain. This CDR3 is built from 11 residues. Germline-derived CDR1 and CDR2 are LNHNV and YYDKDF (reference sequence). V lost 4 bases, J lost 3 bases, and 4 bases lay in between.